This T cell receptor beta chain is drawn from a study of CD8 T cells in ankylosing spondylitis. Quantitative 5'-RACE was performed with molecular barcodes, and it yielded the TCR beta libraries. TCRdb reanalysed the 5' RACE reads using MiXCR and keeps one entry per CDR3 protein. The sample carries about 200,000 distinct CDR3 sequences, roughly 13% recorded once. V gave up 5 bases and J gave up 2 bases; unmatched junction bases: 3. Germline CDR1 and CDR2: DFQATT and SNEGSKA (reference sequence). This CDR3 has 13 residues. Whole-study findings and limits: Past studies reported some motif variants in reactive arthritis synovial fluid and blood. Disease-associated clones were reportedly significantly overrepresented in matched ankylosing spondylitis synovial fluid.

Of note for this clonotype: The antigen remains undetermined.

This clonotype was obtained from a male donor with ankylosing spondylitis or in good health (not recorded which). V is TRBV20-1 and J is TRBJ2-7; 10 positions agree with TRBD1. Sequencing was done on a sample of blood, either unsorted or a sorted T cell fraction (not recorded which). The DNA of the CDR3 is TGCAGTGCTTTTGGACAGGGGGCCTACGAGCAGTACTTC. Protein sequence: CSAFGQGAYEQYF.